A single sample is the source of the 11 T cell receptor beta chains below, sequenced in a study of OX40 agonist ivuxolimab in advanced cancers. Some clones are missing from TCRdb's copy, which holds only in-frame ones; the method was immunoSEQ multiplex PCR. The sample lists some 85,000 clones, around nine tenths occurring once. The specimen was CD4+ or CD8+ T cells sorted from blood, collected in a trial of the OX40 agonist ivuxolimab. The receptors originated from an adult with an advanced solid tumor such as melanoma, head and neck, liver or kidney cancer.

The CDR3 nucleotides are TGTGCCACGGCCGGGACAGGGGGCGGCAATTCACCCCTCCACTTT. It codes for CATAGTGGGNSPLHF. The chain is built from TRBV15 and TRBJ1-6; 12 bases fit TRBD1. Germline V gene data show CDR1 as LNHNV and CDR2 as YYDKDF (reference sequence). This CDR3 contains 15 residues. Trimming took 9 bases from V and 7 from J; bases not matched to a gene: 7.

This chain links TRBV6-5 with TRBJ2-7; D is undetermined. Between the trimmed V and J ends, which lost 4 bases and 2 bases, there was a span of 3 bases. CDR3 length equals 11 residues. Germline values: CDR1 MNHEY, CDR2 SVGAGI. The CDR3 bases are TGTGCCAGCAGTTTAACCTACGAGCAGTACTTC. Its translation: CASSLTYEQYF.

In this sample, this clone turned up a few times. V gene TRBV6-6 combines with J gene TRBJ1-2; maybe TRBD1 (6 bases). The V and J ends lost 8 bases and 10 bases respectively, with 11 bases between them. Germline V gene data show CDR1 as MNHNY and CDR2 as SVGAGI (reference sequence). The CDR3 has 10 amino acids. The CDR3 protein is CASYREYYTF. CDR3 coding DNA: TGTGCCAGCTACAGGGAGTACTACACCTTC.

The chain joins TRBV6-5 to TRBJ2-1, with D uncertain. The CDR3 covers 10 residues. With 5 bases removed from V and 13 bases from J, the gap between germline ends came to 9 bases. Germline-derived CDR1 and CDR2 are MNHEY and SVGAGI. CDR3 sequence (DNA): TGTGCCAGCAGTATGCCCCACCAGTTCTTC. Its protein product is CASSMPHQFF.

The rearrangement uses TRBV6-4 and TRBJ1-6; 8 bases line up with TRBD1. CDR3 size: 14 residues. Germline CDR1 reads MRHNA; CDR2 reads SNTAGT. V gave up 5 bases and J gave up 7 bases; unmatched junction bases: 4. CDR3 sequence: CASSYRGDNSPLHF. In nucleotides, the CDR3 is TGTGCCAGCAGTTACAGGGGGGACAATTCACCCCTCCACTTT.

The genes are TRBV4-1 and TRBJ2-1; weak D call: TRBD2 (5 bases). Germline V gene lookup returns CDR1 MGHRA and CDR2 YSYEKL. V lost 0 bases to trimming and J lost 0 bases, with 12 bases between them. CDR3 length: 17 residues. The CDR3 DNA reads TGCGCCAGCAGCCAAGAGGGAGCGGTGAGCTCCTACAATGAGCAGTTCTTC. As protein: CASSQEGAVSSYNEQFF.

The chain carries TRBV6-4 and TRBJ1-1, with D perhaps TRBD1 (5 bases). Trimming removed 5 bases at V and 5 bases at J, with 12 bases between. The germline CDR1 and CDR2 sequences are MRHNA and SNTAGT. CDR3 length: 13 residues. The CDR3 DNA reads as TGTGCCAGCAGTTCCGACAGTTGGACTGAAGCTTTCTTT. Translated, it gives CASSSDSWTEAFF.

This clone appeared a single time. This rearrangement joins TRBV7-9 to TRBJ1-6; D is unresolved. V shed 3 bases and J shed 7 bases, with 10 bases lying between them. CDR3 length equals 14 residues. Germline loops: CDR1 SEHNR, CDR2 FQNEAQ (reference sequence). The CDR3 nucleotides are TGTGCCAGCAGCTTCCAGGACGGGAATTCACCCCTCCACTTT. Translating it yields CASSFQDGNSPLHF.

The chain has TRBV15 and TRBJ2-5, with D possibly TRBD2 on 5 matching bases. Germline V CDR1 and CDR2: LNHNV, YYDKDF (reference sequence). This CDR3 has 15 amino acids. The V and J ends lost 1 base and 5 bases respectively, with 14 bases between them. The CDR3 is CATSRVELGWETQYF. In DNA, the CDR3 is TGTGCCACCAGCAGAGTGGAACTAGGCTGGGAGACCCAGTACTTC. The full variable domain, completed using reference TRBV15 and TRBJ2-5, is DAMVIQNPRYQVTQFGKPVTLSCSQTLNHNVMYWYQQKSSQAPKLLFHYYDKDFNNEADTPDNFQSRRPNTSFCFLDIRSPGLGDTAMYLCATSRVELGWETQYFGPGTRLLVL.

This chain links TRBV4-2 with TRBJ1-4, with TRBD1 matching over 11 bases. Germline V CDR1 and CDR2: LGHNA, YNFKEQ. The CDR3 is made up of 16 amino acids. Unmatched junction bases numbered 5, after V lost 2 bases and J lost 6 bases. Written as DNA, the CDR3 is TGTGCCAGCAGCCAACCCGGGACAGGGGGGGATGAAAAACTGTTTTTT. Its translation is CASSQPGTGGDEKLFF.

The V and J genes are TRBV19 and TRBJ2-7; 8 bases match TRBD1. CDR3 size: 14 residues. The germline CDR1 and CDR2 sequences are LNHDA and SQIVND (reference sequence). V was pared by 10 bases and J by 4 bases, with 12 bases of the junction left unmatched. The CDR3 DNA sequence: TGTGCCACCTCGACAGGGGCTTCCCATTACGAGCAGTACTTC. Protein product: CATSTGASHYEQYF. Variable domain in full (rest from reference TRBV19 and TRBJ2-7): DGGITQSPKYLFRKEGQNVTLSCEQNLNHDAMYWYRQDPGQGLRLIYYSQIVNDFQKGDIAEGYSVSREKKESFPLTVTSAQKNPTAFYLCATSTGASHYEQYFGPGTRLTVT.